These 26 T cell receptor beta chains were sequenced from one sample in a study of T-cell reconstitution after alpha-beta-depleted transplantation in children. TCRbeta library construction was performed incorporating unique molecular identifiers. TCRdb fed the PCR reads into MiXCR, producing one record per CDR3 protein. The sample carries 780,000 or so distinct CDR3 sequences, under 20% recorded once. The sequencing here drew on PBMCs, mostly from graft donor cells, taken 360 days after TCRalphabeta/CD19-depleted stem cell transplant. These receptors originate from a male patient between 10 and 17 years old who had a stem cell transplant for acute lymphoblastic leukemia, so the T cells may come from the graft donor.

The chain employs TRBV5-1 and TRBJ2-5; TRBD1 agrees at 8 bases. CDR1 SGHRS and CDR2 YFSETQ come from the germline V gene. V shed 4 bases and J 1 base; nucleotides not matched to a gene: 15. This CDR3 has 18 amino acids. The CDR3 coding sequence is TGCGCCAGCAGCCGGAGGGGGTGGGACAGGCTACTCCAAGAGACCCAGTACTTC. Residues: CASSRRGWDRLLQETQYF. The full variable domain, rest sourced from reference TRBV5-1 and TRBJ2-5, is KAGVTQTPRYLIKTRGQQVTLSCSPISGHRSVSWYQQTPGQGLQFLFEYFSETQRNKGNFPGRFSGRQFSNSRSEMNVSTLELGDSALYLCASSRRGWDRLLQETQYFGPGTRLLVL.

This clonotype was seen repeatedly, ten times or more. This chain uses TRBV5-1 with TRBJ2-5; 10 positions match TRBD1. The CDR3 contains 15 residues. CDR1 and CDR2 (germline): SGHRS, YFSETQ. Unmatched junction bases numbered 4, after V lost 0 bases and J lost 5 bases. The CDR3 spells CASSLGDRGRETQYF. As DNA, the CDR3 is TGCGCCAGCAGCTTGGGGGACAGGGGACGGGAGACCCAGTACTTC.

This clonotype was seen more than once but under ten times. The chain recombines TRBV19 with TRBJ2-1; D could derive from TRBD1 or TRBD2 (5 bases each). The CDR3 runs 11 residues. Per the germline V gene, CDR1 is LNHDA and CDR2 is SQIVND (reference sequence). Trimming pared 3 bases from V and 9 bases from J, leaving 6 bases between. CDR3 sequence (DNA): TGTGCCAGTAGTATGGGACCTGAGCAGTTCTTC. Amino acid sequence: CASSMGPEQFF.

This clonotype was seen more than once but under ten times. This chain joins TRBV15 and TRBJ1-3; 11 positions match TRBD1. The V gene end was trimmed by 3 bases and the J gene end by 2 bases; junction bases not matched to a gene: 3. The CDR3 extends over 16 amino acids. Germline CDR1 reads LNHNV; CDR2 reads YYDKDF (reference sequence). CDR3 sequence reads: CATSRRTGGTGNTIYF. CDR3 nucleotides: TGTGCCACCAGCAGGCGGACAGGGGGCACTGGAAACACCATATATTTT.

This clonotype has just a few counts. J is TRBJ1-2 and V is TRBV29-1, with no clear D. The V end was cut by 4 bases, the J end by 4 bases, with 13 bases between. Germline CDR1 is SQVTM and CDR2 is ANQGSEA. CDR3 length: 13 residues. Written as DNA, the CDR3 is TGCAGCGTTGTTGACTCCGAAGTCTATGGCTACACCTTC. This encodes CSVVDSEVYGYTF.

CDR3 sequence: CSAVREGGEQYF. The CDR3 nucleotides are TGCAGCGCAGTCAGGGAGGGGGGCGAGCAGTACTTC. The rearrangement uses TRBV29-1 and TRBJ2-7; tentatively, D is TRBD2 (7 bases). The V gene's germline CDR1 is SQVTM and CDR2 ANQGSEA. With 7 bases removed from V and 6 bases from J, the gap between germline ends came to 16 bases. This CDR3 comprises 12 residues.

Only a few counts were recorded for this clonotype. V and J are TRBV12-3 or TRBV12-4 and TRBJ2-1; no firm D call. The ends were cut back, 10 bases at V and 3 bases at J, with 13 bases in the middle. The CDR3 totals 13 residues. The DNA of the CDR3 is TGTGCCACCACCCATCGCCTCTACAATGAGCAGTTCTTC. As protein: CATTHRLYNEQFF.

This clonotype was counted a few times. The CDR3 coding sequence is TGTGCCAGCAGGACAGGGGCGTACACCGGGGAGCTGTTTTTT. Translated: CASRTGAYTGELFF. The J gene is TRBJ2-2, the V gene TRBV2; 8 bases align to TRBD1. This CDR3 spans 14 amino acids. Unmatched junction bases numbered 3, after V lost 6 bases and J lost 3 bases. CDR1 and CDR2 (germline): SNHLY, FYNNEI.

This clonotype has more than one count but fewer than ten. At one end the junction does not follow the germline gene, possibly because of a read error. The rearrangement links TRBV5-1 to TRBJ2-1; D perhaps matches TRBD2 (6 bases). The CDR3 contains 15 residues. Germline V gene sequence: CDR1 SGHRS, CDR2 YFSETQ. In DNA form, the CDR3 reads TGCGCCAACAGCCTGGGAGGCGAGCGGTACAATGAGCAGTTCTTC. The encoded protein is CANSLGGERYNEQFF. Full variable domain (remainder filled in from reference TRBV5-1 and TRBJ2-1): KAGVTQTPRYLIKTRGQQVTLSCSPISGHRSVSWYQQTPGQGLQFLFEYFSETQRNKGNFPGRFSGRQFSNSRSEMNVSTLELGDSALYLCANSLGGERYNEQFFGPGTRLTVL.

A few counts support this clonotype. V is TRBV24-1 and J is TRBJ2-1; 13 bases are shared with TRBD2. The V segment lost 4 bases and the J segment 12 bases; nucleotides outside the gene matches: 8. The CDR3 extends over 15 amino acids. The germline V gene encodes CDR1 KGHDR and CDR2 SFDVKD. The CDR3 nucleotides read TGTGCCACCAGTGACCGCGGACTAGCGGGAGAAGGGCAGTTCTTC. It is translated as CATSDRGLAGEGQFF.

CDR3 region: CASSPLDRGRFNYGYTF. The CDR3 DNA sequence: TGTGCCAGCTCACCACTCGACAGGGGGCGATTTAACTATGGCTACACCTTC. The rearrangement links TRBV18 to TRBJ1-2; TRBD1 aligns across 10 bases. The CDR3 covers 17 residues. The germline CDR1 and CDR2 sequences are KGHSH and LQKENI. V shed 1 base, J shed 1 base, and the junction held 6 bases outside the gene matches.

The chain links TRBV4-1 to TRBJ2-7, with a tentative D call TRBD2 (5 bases). The CDR3 sequence is 14 residues long. V was trimmed by 8 bases and J by 7 bases, leaving 21 bases between them. The germline V gene encodes CDR1 MGHRA and CDR2 YSYEKL. CDR3 region: CASGGPPPLREQYF. In DNA form, the CDR3 reads TGCGCCAGCGGAGGCCCCCCCCCTTTGCGGGAGCAGTACTTC.

This clonotype was observed at least ten times. The CDR3 spells CASSTPLGAGELFF. Written as DNA, the CDR3 is TGTGCCAGCAGTACCCCCTTAGGGGCCGGGGAGCTGTTTTTT. This sequence joins TRBV12-3 or TRBV12-4 and TRBJ2-2; D is possibly TRBD1 (5 bases). Trimming removed 5 bases at V and 6 bases at J, with 13 bases between. The CDR3 length is 14 residues.

The CDR3 coding sequence is TGTGCCAGCAGTCCCTTGAAGGGGGTTCAGCCCCAGCATTTT. It codes for CASSPLKGVQPQHF. The chain has TRBV12-3 or TRBV12-4 and TRBJ1-5; TRBD1 is a possible D gene (6 bases). V was shortened by 5 bases and J by 6 bases, with 14 bases between the two germline ends. The CDR3 has 14 residues.

This sequence joins TRBV10-1 and TRBJ2-3; the D call may be TRBD1 or TRBD2 (5 bases each). V dropped 7 bases and J dropped 2 bases, with 13 bases sitting between them. Per the germline V gene, CDR1 is WNHNN and CDR2 is SYGVQD (reference sequence). This CDR3 has 14 amino acids. CDR3 sequence: CASTSGTVTDTQYF. CDR3 in DNA: TGCGCCAGCACCTCCGGGACGGTCACAGATACGCAGTATTTT.

V and J are TRBV5-1 and TRBJ1-5; 10 bases align to TRBD1. J gave up 3 bases and V 2 bases, and 5 bases lay outside the gene matches. This CDR3 spans 16 amino acids. Germline CDR1 reads SGHRS; CDR2 reads YFSETQ. CDR3 loop: CASSFGTGEYNQPQHF. CDR3 DNA: TGCGCCAGCAGCTTTGGGACAGGGGAGTACAATCAGCCCCAGCATTTT.

The CDR3 bases are TGTGCCAGCAGTCCTGGACTTAGGGGCACAGATACGCAGTATTTT. Translation: CASSPGLRGTDTQYF. This chain links TRBV12-3 or TRBV12-4 with TRBJ2-3, with a tentative D call TRBD2 (5 bases). V was trimmed by 5 bases and J by 1 base, leaving 13 bases between them. This CDR3 has 15 amino acids.

This clonotype has just a few counts. The rearrangement links TRBV4-3 to TRBJ1-1; 7 nucleotides match TRBD1. With V trimmed by 0 bases and J by 0 bases, 7 bases remained unmatched. Germline loops: CDR1 LGHNA, CDR2 YSLEER. The CDR3 has 17 amino acids. The CDR3 DNA sequence: TGCGCCAGCAGCCAAGACCCGGGACAGCCTATGAACACTGAAGCTTTCTTT. Translating gives CASSQDPGQPMNTEAFF.

Only a few counts were recorded for this clonotype. J is TRBJ2-7 and V is TRBV7-9; D tentatively fits TRBD1 or TRBD2 (5 bases each). V lost 6 bases to trimming and J lost 4 bases, with 13 bases between them. The CDR3 covers 13 residues. Germline assignment: CDR1 SEHNR and CDR2 FQNEAQ (reference sequence). The CDR3 sequence is CASRPGTEYEQYF. The CDR3 DNA reads as TGTGCCAGCAGGCCCGGGACGGAATACGAGCAGTACTTC.

The rearrangement joins TRBV10-2 to TRBJ2-7, with D unclear. The CDR3 contains 15 residues. Germline assignment: CDR1 WSHSY and CDR2 SAAADI. V gave up 1 base and J gave up 3 bases, with 13 bases separating them. CDR3 residues: CASSEYSVLGYEQYF. The CDR3 nucleotides read TGCGCCAGCAGTGAGTACAGTGTGTTGGGCTACGAGCAGTACTTC.

The rearrangement links TRBV5-1 to TRBJ2-1, with D perhaps TRBD2 (5 bases). V lost 1 base, J lost 5 bases, and 13 bases lay in between. Germline V lookup: CDR1 SGHRS, CDR2 YFSETQ. This CDR3 comprises 15 residues. The CDR3 loop reads CASSLPASLHNEQFF. In nucleotides, the CDR3 is TGCGCCAGCAGCTTGCCAGCTAGCCTCCACAATGAGCAGTTCTTC.

This clonotype was recorded many times. V usage is TRBV20-1 and J usage is TRBJ2-5; the D gene could be TRBD1 or TRBD2 (6 bases each). CDR3 length equals 13 residues. Trimming cost V 3 bases and J 4 bases, with 12 bases left between them. Per the germline V gene, CDR1 is DFQATT and CDR2 is SNEGSKA (reference sequence). For the CDR3, the DNA is TGCAGTGCTAGGGAGGGGGTTGGAGAGACCCAGTACTTC. This sequence encodes CSAREGVGETQYF.

The V call is TRBV11-1, the J call TRBJ2-1, with 11 bases aligning to TRBD2. Trimming at V came to 4 bases and at J to 2 bases, leaving 10 bases not matched to a gene. Per germline, CDR1 SGHAT and CDR2 FQDESV (reference sequence). The CDR3 has 18 amino acids. CDR3 nucleotides: TGTGCCAGCAGCTCTTCCCTAGGGACTAGCGGAACCTACAATGAGCAGTTCTTC. Encoded protein: CASSSSLGTSGTYNEQFF.

This clonotype was counted ten times or more. This chain links TRBV12-3 or TRBV12-4 with TRBJ1-1, with a possible D match to TRBD1 (6 bases). The ends were cut back, 5 bases at V and 8 bases at J, with 9 bases in the middle. CDR3 size: 11 residues. Here the CDR3 DNA reads TGTGCCAGCAGTCCCGACAGGGAAGCTTTCTTT. Protein: CASSPDREAFF.

This clonotype was recorded a few times. V usage is TRBV20-1 and J usage is TRBJ2-3; D gene unclear. V dropped 3 bases and J dropped 2 bases, with 6 bases sitting between them. CDR3 length: 12 residues. CDR1 and CDR2 (germline): DFQATT, SNEGSKA (reference sequence). The CDR3 protein is CSASFPTDTQYF. The CDR3 nucleotides are TGCAGTGCTAGTTTTCCCACAGATACGCAGTATTTT.

This clonotype occurred many times. This CDR3 is CASRREANTEAFF. The CDR3 DNA is TGCGCCAGCAGACGAGAGGCGAACACTGAAGCTTTCTTT. V and J are TRBV5-1 and TRBJ1-1; no definite D call. Trimming cost V 5 bases and J 1 base, with 9 bases left between them. This CDR3 spans 13 amino acids. Germline lookup yields CDR1 SGHRS and CDR2 YFSETQ.